The 20 T cell receptor beta chains in this list originate from one sample, sequenced in a study of early T cells in non-severe SARS-CoV-2 infection. MiXCR, applied by TCRdb to the 5' RACE reads, yields one record per CDR3 protein. The sample shows approximately 56,000 distinct CDR3 sequences, over 12% of them seen only once. Sequences were derived from whole blood, sampled at baseline. The source is an adult who was a healthcare worker with PCR-confirmed SARS-CoV-2 infection or an uninfected control (not recorded which).

CDR3 nucleotides: TGCGCCAGCAGCCGGGACTTCGACTACGAGCAGTACTTC. It codes for CASSRDFDYEQYF. The J gene is TRBJ2-7, the V gene TRBV5-1; a weak D match, TRBD2 (6 bases). Germline loops: CDR1 SGHRS, CDR2 YFSETQ. The V and J ends lost 4 bases and 3 bases respectively, with 11 bases between them. This CDR3 has 13 amino acids.

This clonotype showed up just a few times. V and J are TRBV29-1 and TRBJ2-7; 9 bases align to TRBD2. Germline V CDR1 and CDR2: SQVTM, ANQGSEA. This CDR3 is built from 15 residues. The V gene end was trimmed by 2 bases and the J gene end by 6 bases; junction bases not matched to a gene: 11. The CDR3 coding sequence is TGCAGCGTTGAAAAGGGTAGCGGGAGCGGTCTCGAGCAGTACTTC. This sequence encodes CSVEKGSGSGLEQYF.

The sample holds a few counts of this clonotype. The chain is built from TRBV7-9 and TRBJ2-7; maybe TRBD1 (7 bases). The germline gives CDR1 SEHNR, CDR2 FQNEAQ (reference sequence). The CDR3 totals 19 residues. V lost 6 bases and J 2 bases, leaving 29 bases between the germline ends. The CDR3 nucleotides read TGTGCCAGCAGTAGGGCGGGGACAGACTCCCCGAGAGTCGCCTACGAGCAGTACTTC. Encoded protein: CASSRAGTDSPRVAYEQYF. The full variable domain, rest sourced from reference TRBV7-9 and TRBJ2-7, is DTGVSQNPRHKITKRGQNVTFRCDPISEHNRLYWYRQTLGQGPEFLTYFQNEAQLEKSRLLSDRFSAERPKGSFSTLEIQRTEQGDSAMYLCASSRAGTDSPRVAYEQYFGPGTRLTVT.

This clonotype showed up many times. This sequence joins TRBV7-9 and TRBJ2-3; 7 bases are shared with TRBD2. In germline, CDR1 is SEHNR, CDR2 FQNEAQ (reference sequence). The CDR3 runs to 16 residues. Unmatched junction bases numbered 5, after V lost 2 bases and J lost 0 bases. Here the CDR3 reads CASSLLPAGSTDTQYF. In DNA form, the CDR3 reads TGTGCCAGCAGCTTACTCCCAGCGGGAAGCACAGATACGCAGTATTTT.

This clonotype was recorded many times. This rearrangement joins TRBV18 to TRBJ2-2; D remains unclear. Deletions cut 0 bases from V and 6 bases from J, with 5 bases between. This CDR3 region has 13 residues. CDR1 KGHSH and CDR2 LQKENI come from the germline V gene. CDR3 region: CASSPPGSGELFF. The CDR3 nucleotides are TGTGCCAGCTCACCACCTGGGTCCGGGGAGCTGTTTTTT.

V is TRBV6-2 or TRBV6-3 and J is TRBJ2-5; 7 nucleotides line up with TRBD2. V dropped 0 bases and J dropped 3; count of bases not matched to a gene: 10. The CDR3 contains 17 residues. Per germline, CDR1 MNHEY and CDR2 SVGEGT. Here the CDR3 DNA reads TGTGCCAGCAGTTACTCGTGGCGGGAGCTGAGGGAAGAGACCCAGTACTTC. Residues: CASSYSWRELREETQYF.

The chain couples TRBV19 to TRBJ1-2; D remains ambiguous. The V gene's germline CDR1 is LNHDA and CDR2 SQIVND (reference sequence). This CDR3 has 13 amino acids. V was cut by 2 bases and J by 2 bases, with 6 bases left in between. CDR3: CASSINKNYGYTF. CDR3 nucleotides: TGTGCCAGTAGTATAAACAAGAACTATGGCTACACCTTC. The full variable domain, with the rest looked up from reference TRBV19 and TRBJ1-2, is DGGITQSPKYLFRKEGQNVTLSCEQNLNHDAMYWYRQDPGQGLRLIYYSQIVNDFQKGDIAEGYSVSREKKESFPLTVTSAQKNPTAFYLCASSINKNYGYTFGSGTRLTVV.

The V and J genes are TRBV20-1 and TRBJ2-5; tentative D call: TRBD2 (5 bases). The CDR3 contains 12 residues. CDR1 and CDR2 (germline): DFQATT, SNEGSKA (reference sequence). Here the CDR3 reads CTAFRGGETQYF. The CDR3 DNA follows: TGCACCGCTTTTCGGGGTGGAGAGACCCAGTACTTC.

This clonotype was found a few times. The chain uses TRBV3-1 and TRBJ1-5; D is uncertain. This CDR3 comprises 15 residues. CDR1 is LGHDT and CDR2 is YNNKEL in the germline V gene (reference sequence). Deletions cut 4 bases from V and 0 bases from J, with 10 bases between. DNA of the CDR3: TGTGCCAGCAGCCCCTCAGGAGGTAGCAATCAGCCCCAGCATTTT. Translated: CASSPSGGSNQPQHF.

As concerns this clonotype: Mismatch with germline at one junction end may stem from a read error. The chain uses TRBV7-9 and TRBJ1-1; D is ambiguous. The CDR3 totals 14 residues. Germline loops: CDR1 SEHNR, CDR2 FQNEAQ (reference sequence). The CDR3 sequence is CASSLEGRNAEAFF. The CDR3 DNA reads as TGTGCCAGCAGCTTGGAGGGCCGGAACGCTGAAGCTTTCTTT.

This clonotype came up a few times. The V gene is TRBV7-2, the J gene TRBJ2-7; 7 bases line up with TRBD1. V shed 8 bases and J 3 bases; nucleotides not matched to a gene: 10. Per germline, CDR1 SGHTA and CDR2 FQGNSA. CDR3 length: 14 residues. The CDR3 sequence is CASHRGGAGYEQYF. DNA for the CDR3: TGTGCCAGCCACAGAGGGGGCGCAGGCTACGAGCAGTACTTC. Full variable domain (outside the CDR3, taken from reference TRBV7-2 and TRBJ2-7): GAGVSQSPSNKVTEKGKDVELRCDPISGHTALYWYRQSLGQGLEFLIYFQGNSAPDKSGLPSDRFSAERTGGSVSTLTIQRTQQEDSAVYLCASHRGGAGYEQYFGPGTRLTVT.

Only a few counts were recorded for this clonotype. J is TRBJ2-3 and V is TRBV5-1; perhaps TRBD1 as D (5 bases). The length of the CDR3 is 15 residues. Germline CDR1 SGHRS, CDR2 YFSETQ. V was pared by 1 base and J by 0 bases, with 9 bases between. In nucleotides, the CDR3 is TGCGCCAGCAGCTTGTGGGGCTCTAGCACAGATACGCAGTATTTT. This encodes CASSLWGSSTDTQYF.

This clonotype was counted once. This chain links TRBV19 with TRBJ2-2; 7 bases line up with TRBD1. Trimming took 7 bases from V and 4 from J; bases not matched to a gene: 15. Germline CDR1 reads LNHDA; CDR2 reads SQIVND (reference sequence). The CDR3 runs to 17 residues. The DNA of the CDR3 is TGTGCCAGTACCCCTTTCGGAGGACAGGACTTCACCGGGGAGCTGTTTTTT. Translation: CASTPFGGQDFTGELFF.

This sequence joins TRBV2 and TRBJ1-6; D gene ambiguous. In germline, CDR1 is SNHLY, CDR2 FYNNEI. Trimming took 6 bases from V and 5 from J, leaving 14 bases between them. This CDR3 has 15 residues. Written as DNA, the CDR3 is TGTGCCAGCAGCGCCGCGGGGATCAATAATTCACCCCTCCACTTT. Its protein is CASSAAGINNSPLHF.

J is TRBJ2-7 and V is TRBV28; a weak D match, TRBD2 (6 bases). The V gene lost 3 bases and the J gene lost 1 base, with 13 bases spanning the gap. In germline, CDR1 is MDHEN, CDR2 SYDVKM. CDR3 length: 15 amino acids. The CDR3 DNA follows: TGTGCCAGCAGTTTTGGGGGGACCTCTTCCTACGAGCAGTACTTC. It yields the protein CASSFGGTSSYEQYF.

This clonotype was seen many times. The V and J genes are TRBV7-8 and TRBJ2-1; no firm D call. V lost 5 bases to trimming and J lost 4 bases, with 12 bases between them. The CDR3 is 14 residues long. Germline assignment: CDR1 SGHVS and CDR2 FQNEAQ. This CDR3 reads CASSPTKYYNEQFF. The CDR3 DNA is TGTGCCAGCAGCCCTACTAAATATTACAATGAGCAGTTCTTC.

This clonotype showed up many times. The V and J genes are TRBV6-4 and TRBJ1-5, with D possibly being TRBD1 (6 bases). Trimming stripped 2 bases from V and 7 bases from J, with 18 bases between. The CDR3 sequence is 16 residues long. Germline CDR1 reads MRHNA; CDR2 reads SNTAGT. Here the CDR3 DNA reads TGTGCCAGCAGTGACCCCGAACAGGGATCCGACCAGCCCCAGCATTTT. Its protein is CASSDPEQGSDQPQHF.

CDR3 amino acids: CSATPGQGLSEQYF. In DNA, the CDR3 is TGCAGTGCTACACCTGGACAGGGACTGAGTGAGCAGTACTTC. The rearrangement uses TRBV20-1 and TRBJ2-7; 8 bases line up with TRBD1. Germline V lookup: CDR1 DFQATT, CDR2 SNEGSKA (reference sequence). The CDR3 is 14 residues long. V lost 4 bases and J lost 7; bases outside the gene matches: 12.

The rearrangement uses TRBV27 and TRBJ2-1, with 7 nucleotides matching TRBD1. Trimming took 4 bases from V and 10 from J; bases not matched to a gene: 13. CDR1 and CDR2 (germline): MNHEY, SMNVEV (reference sequence). This CDR3 spans 15 amino acids. This CDR3 is CASSSQGTNHGEQFF. The CDR3 DNA sequence: TGTGCCAGCAGTTCACAGGGGACGAATCACGGGGAGCAGTTCTTC.

The gene calls are TRBV9 and TRBJ1-5; no reliable D call. Germline loops: CDR1 SGDLS, CDR2 YYNGEE. This CDR3 has 14 residues. The ends were cut back, 0 bases at V and 4 bases at J, with 8 bases in the middle. CDR3 DNA: TGTGCCAGCAGCGTAGGTTTGACGAATCAGCCCCAGCATTTT. This codes for CASSVGLTNQPQHF.